One sample yielded the 12 T cell receptor beta chains listed below, sequenced in a study of OX40 agonist ivuxolimab in advanced cancers. Libraries were made using the immunoSEQ multiplex PCR assay. The source is immuneACCESS, and TCRdb retained only in-frame sequences with V and J called. Part of the clones is not carried over; for the studies checked, unresolved V genes explain less than half of this, and the remainder is unexplained. The sample profile shows 57,000 or so clones; around 85% of them were found once. The top ten clones comprise about 0.95% of the sample. Sequencing used CD4+ or CD8+ T cells sorted from blood, obtained in a trial of the OX40 agonist ivuxolimab. These receptors were taken from an adult with an advanced solid tumor such as melanoma, head and neck, liver or kidney cancer.

The chain is built from TRBV5-1 and TRBJ2-5; D is unclear. In germline, CDR1 is SGHRS, CDR2 YFSETQ. The CDR3 sequence is 12 residues long. Trimming left V 4 bases short and J 0 bases short, with 4 bases between. CDR3 amino acids: CASSPDQETQYF. In DNA, the CDR3 is TGCGCCAGCAGCCCAGACCAAGAGACCCAGTACTTC. Complete variable domain (other parts from reference TRBV5-1 and TRBJ2-5): KAGVTQTPRYLIKTRGQQVTLSCSPISGHRSVSWYQQTPGQGLQFLFEYFSETQRNKGNFPGRFSGRQFSNSRSEMNVSTLELGDSALYLCASSPDQETQYFGPGTRLLVL.

The rearrangement joins TRBV5-1 to TRBJ2-2; TRBD1 might be the D (6 bases). Trimming shortened V by 1 base and J by 1 base, and 8 bases separated the two germline ends. The V gene's germline CDR1 is SGHRS and CDR2 YFSETQ. The CDR3 loop spans 15 amino acids. CDR3 residues: CASSLTTGNTGELFF. The CDR3 DNA reads as TGCGCCAGCAGCTTGACGACAGGGAACACCGGGGAGCTGTTTTTT.

This chain joins TRBV7-7 and TRBJ2-2; tentative D call: TRBD1 (6 bases). CDR3 length: 15 residues. Trimming left V 1 base short and J 8 bases short, with 14 bases between. The germline V gene encodes CDR1 SSHAT and CDR2 FNYEAQ (reference sequence). This CDR3 is CASSLGGQYGGELFF. The CDR3 region has the DNA TGTGCCAGCAGCTTAGGAGGACAGTACGGAGGGGAGCTGTTTTTT.

The gene calls are TRBV2 and TRBJ2-1; either TRBD1 or TRBD2 may fit D (6 bases each). This CDR3 has 15 amino acids. CDR1 SNHLY and CDR2 FYNNEI come from the germline V gene. V dropped 6 bases and J dropped 8 bases, with 20 bases sitting between them. CDR3 sequence reads: CASRGGGTSVDEQFF. The DNA of the CDR3 is TGTGCCAGCAGGGGGGGTGGGACAAGCGTCGATGAGCAGTTCTTC.

The chain carries TRBV19 and TRBJ2-6; D uncertain. The V end lost 5 bases, the J end lost 1 base, and 12 bases lay between the germline ends. Germline-derived CDR1 and CDR2 are LNHDA and SQIVND (reference sequence). This CDR3 contains 16 residues. The CDR3 loop reads CASSVTWSSGANVLTF. CDR3 DNA sequence: TGTGCCAGTAGTGTGACGTGGTCTTCTGGGGCCAACGTCCTGACTTTC. Using reference TRBV19 and TRBJ2-6 for the parts outside the CDR3, the full variable domain is DGGITQSPKYLFRKEGQNVTLSCEQNLNHDAMYWYRQDPGQGLRLIYYSQIVNDFQKGDIAEGYSVSREKKESFPLTVTSAQKNPTAFYLCASSVTWSSGANVLTFGAGSRLTVL.

Details on this clone: Other DNA sequences in the sample encode the same CDR3. V gene TRBV20-1 combines with J gene TRBJ2-5; D gene ambiguous. The CDR3 runs 11 residues. The V end was cut by 3 bases, the J end by 4 bases, with 6 bases between. Germline V gene data show CDR1 as DFQATT and CDR2 as SNEGSKA (reference sequence). CDR3 amino acids: CSARLGETQYF. The CDR3 DNA reads TGCAGTGCTAGGCTGGGAGAGACCCAGTACTTC.

The genes are TRBV6-1 and TRBJ2-2; the D is unclear. Trimming took off 3 bases at V and 6 bases at J, with 20 bases between the two ends. This CDR3 region has 17 residues. CDR1 is MNHNS and CDR2 is SASEGT in the germline V gene. The CDR3 DNA follows: TGTGCCAGCAGTGACCGATCCATGCTGTTTAAGCCCGGGGAGCTGTTTTTT. Translated: CASSDRSMLFKPGELFF.

The chain uses TRBV11-2 and TRBJ1-1; D remains unclear. The V end was cut by 2 bases, the J end by 7 bases, with 11 bases between. Germline assignment: CDR1 SGHAT and CDR2 FQNNGV. The length of the CDR3 is 13 residues. The CDR3 reads CASSLSEKYEAFF. For the CDR3, the DNA is TGTGCCAGCAGCTTATCCGAAAAATATGAAGCTTTCTTT.

The chain employs TRBV28 and TRBJ2-7, with 8 nucleotides matching TRBD1. This CDR3 spans 15 amino acids. V lost 0 bases to trimming and J lost 11 bases; unmatched junction nucleotides: 12. Germline-derived CDR1 and CDR2 are MDHEN and SYDVKM. The CDR3 bases are TGTGCCAGCAGTTTATGGGACAGGGCTACCGGCGCAAAGTACTTC. It is translated as CASSLWDRATGAKYF.

The CDR3 DNA is TGTGCCAGCAGCCAAACACGCTCCTACGAGCAGTACTTC. It encodes CASSQTRSYEQYF. This chain connects TRBV2 to TRBJ2-7, with D unclear. Germline V gene sequence: CDR1 SNHLY, CDR2 FYNNEI. V was pared by 6 bases and J by 0 bases, with 9 bases between. This CDR3 comprises 13 residues.

The chain couples TRBV11-2 to TRBJ2-1; 10 nucleotides agree with TRBD2. Looked up from germline, CDR1 is SGHAT and CDR2 is FQNNGV. CDR3 size: 15 residues. Unmatched junction bases numbered 8, after V lost 5 bases and J lost 7 bases. The chain's CDR3 is CASSQLGLAMNEQFF. CDR3 in DNA: TGTGCCAGCAGCCAGTTGGGACTAGCGATGAATGAGCAGTTCTTC.

The chain combines TRBV6-1 with TRBJ2-4, with TRBD2 identical over 7 bases. This CDR3 has 15 residues. From germline, CDR1 is MNHNS and CDR2 SASEGT. V gave up 4 bases and J gave up 3 bases; unmatched junction bases: 6. CDR3 bases: TGTGCCAGCAGTGCGTCACCGGGGGGCAAAAACATTCAGTACTTC. Translated: CASSASPGGKNIQYF.